This section outlines one T cell receptor (beta chain) sequence together with its context. The antigen remains unidentified. CDR3 size: 14 residues. Germline V CDR1 and CDR2: SGHNT, YENEEA. V shed 3 bases, J shed 9 bases, and the junction held 8 bases outside the gene matches. This sample was taken from a study of cytomegalovirus exposure and HLA in healthy donors. The study's findings and limits: A list of around 150 TCR beta chains associated with cytomegalovirus was given. Rarity characterized most TCR sequences, yet some public TCRs appeared in many donors.

The PCR was carried out with 60 Vbeta primers and 13 Jbeta primers. TCRdb's copy holds only in-frame clones and misses some; the assay was immunoSEQ multiplex PCR. The repertoire shows 150,000 or so clones; the top ten hold approximately 1.7%. The receptor comes from a woman aged 40 to 55 in good health and CMV-seropositive. The source material was PBMCs. The chain is built from TRBV11-3 and TRBJ2-1, with 7 bases lining up with TRBD2. The CDR3 bases are TGTGCCAGCAGCTTCGGGACTACCGACGCTGAGCAGTTCTTC. Amino acid sequence: CASSFGTTDAEQFF.